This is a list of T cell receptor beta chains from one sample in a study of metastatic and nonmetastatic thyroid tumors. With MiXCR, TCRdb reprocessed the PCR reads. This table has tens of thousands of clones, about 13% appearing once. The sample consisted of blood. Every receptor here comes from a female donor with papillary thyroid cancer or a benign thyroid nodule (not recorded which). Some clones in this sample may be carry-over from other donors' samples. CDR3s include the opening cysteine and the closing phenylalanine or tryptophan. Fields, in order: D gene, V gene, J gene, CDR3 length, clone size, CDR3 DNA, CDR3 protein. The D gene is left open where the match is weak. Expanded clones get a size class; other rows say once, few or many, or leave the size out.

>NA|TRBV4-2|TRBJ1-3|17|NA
TGTGCCAGCAGCCAGGACAAGGGGCTCAGCTCTGGAAACACCATATATTTT
CASSQDKGLSSGNTIYF
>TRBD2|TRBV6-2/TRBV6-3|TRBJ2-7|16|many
TGTGCCAGCAGGCCCCTAGCGGACTACTACTCCTACGAGCAGTACTTC
CASRPLADYYSYEQYF
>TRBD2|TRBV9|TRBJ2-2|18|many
TGTGCCACGGGGGACCCCGCCGAAGCGGGAGTCAACACCGGGGAGCTGTTTTTT
CATGDPAEAGVNTGELFF
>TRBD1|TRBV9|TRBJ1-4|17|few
TGTGCCAGCAGCGTAGGAGACAGGGGGACAACTAATGAAAAACTGTTTTTT
CASSVGDRGTTNEKLFF
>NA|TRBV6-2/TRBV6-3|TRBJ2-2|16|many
TGTGCCAGCAGTTACTCGAGTTTCTGGGTACCCGGGGAGCTGTTTTTT
CASSYSSFWVPGELFF
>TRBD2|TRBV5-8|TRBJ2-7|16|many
TGTGCCAGCAGCTTGTTAACTAGCGGATCGCACTACGAGCAGTACTTC
CASSLLTSGSHYEQYF
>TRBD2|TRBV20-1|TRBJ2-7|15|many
TGCAGTGCTGGTGGGGCTAGCGGGATCTACTACGAGCAGTACTTC
CSAGGASGIYYEQYF
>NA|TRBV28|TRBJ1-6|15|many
TGTGCCAGCGAAAGTACGGGGCTTGGGAATTCACCCCTCCACTTT
CASESTGLGNSPLHF
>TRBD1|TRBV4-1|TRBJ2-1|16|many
TGCGCCAGCAGCCAAGATAGGACAGGGGTTTATAATGAGCAGTTCTTC
CASSQDRTGVYNEQFF
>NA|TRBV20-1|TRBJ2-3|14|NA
TGCAGTGGGGCGGGATCCCGAACACTCGATACGCAGTATTTT
CSGAGSRTLDTQYF
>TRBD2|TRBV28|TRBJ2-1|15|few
TGTGCCAGCAGCAGGCTAGCGGGCTCCTACAATGAGCAGTTCTTC
CASSRLAGSYNEQFF
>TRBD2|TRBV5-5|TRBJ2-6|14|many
TGTGCCAGCACCTTGATAGGTAGCGGGATGCCCTTGACTTTC
CASTLIGSGMPLTF
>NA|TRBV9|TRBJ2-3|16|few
TGTGCCAGCAGCGATACTAGCTGGAGGGCCACAGATACGCAGTATTTT
CASSDTSWRATDTQYF
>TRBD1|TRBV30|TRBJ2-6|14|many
TGTGCCTGCTCAACAGGGGCTGGGGCCAACGTCCTGACTTTC
CACSTGAGANVLTF
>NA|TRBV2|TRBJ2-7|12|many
TGTGCCAGCAGTGGGGGGACGGGCGAGCAGTACTTC
CASSGGTGEQYF
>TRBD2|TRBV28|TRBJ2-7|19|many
TGTGCCAGCAGTTTATTGTTGGCTAGCGGGAGACTGCTTTCGGGGGAGCAGTACTTC
CASSLLLASGRLLSGEQYF
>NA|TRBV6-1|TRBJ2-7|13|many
TGTGCCAGCGTAGGGGGAAGCGTGGGCGAGCAGTACTTC
CASVGGSVGEQYF
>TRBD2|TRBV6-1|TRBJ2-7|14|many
TGTGCCAGCAGGCGCGGCAGCGGGGGTGACGAGCAGTACTTC
CASRRGSGGDEQYF
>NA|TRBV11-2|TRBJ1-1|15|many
TGTGCCAGCAGCGTAGCCCTCGGGGCGAGCACTGAAGCTTTCTTT
CASSVALGASTEAFF
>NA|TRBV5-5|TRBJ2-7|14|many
TGTGCCAGCCAGCTTCAGGGGAGTTCCTACGAGCAGTACTTC
CASQLQGSSYEQYF
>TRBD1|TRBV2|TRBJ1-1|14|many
TGTGCCAGCAGTAAGACAGGGGCGGACACTGAAGCTTTCTTT
CASSKTGADTEAFF
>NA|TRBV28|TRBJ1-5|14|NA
TGTGCAAGCAGTTTATACCTACAAGATCAGCCCCAGCATTTT
CASSLYLQDQPQHF
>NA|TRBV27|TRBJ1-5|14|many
TGTGCCAGCAGACGACACAAGGCAAGTCAGCCCCAGCATTTT
CASRRHKASQPQHF
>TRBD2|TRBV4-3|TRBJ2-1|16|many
TGCGCCAGCAGCCCTACTAGCGGGAGGGCCCACAATGAGCAGTTCTTC
CASSPTSGRAHNEQFF
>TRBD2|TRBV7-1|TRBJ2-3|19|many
TGTGCCAGCAGCTCCTCCGGGACTAGCGGGAGAGCACGCACAGATACGCAGTATTTT
CASSSSGTSGRARTDTQYF
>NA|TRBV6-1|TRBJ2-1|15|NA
TGTGCCAGCAGTCTATTAGCGACCTCCTACAATGAGCAGTTCTTC
CASSLLATSYNEQFF
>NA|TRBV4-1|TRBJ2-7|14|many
TGCGCCAGCAGCCAAGGGCCAGGAAACTACGAGCAGTACTTC
CASSQGPGNYEQYF
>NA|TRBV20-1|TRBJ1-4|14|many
TGCAGTGCTAGACTGTACGCAACTAATGAAAAACTGTTTTTT
CSARLYATNEKLFF
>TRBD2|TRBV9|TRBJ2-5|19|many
TGTGCCAGCAGACAAGGGACAGTCGGGCGTGGTAGCGGGAGAGAGACCCAGTACTTC
CASRQGTVGRGSGRETQYF